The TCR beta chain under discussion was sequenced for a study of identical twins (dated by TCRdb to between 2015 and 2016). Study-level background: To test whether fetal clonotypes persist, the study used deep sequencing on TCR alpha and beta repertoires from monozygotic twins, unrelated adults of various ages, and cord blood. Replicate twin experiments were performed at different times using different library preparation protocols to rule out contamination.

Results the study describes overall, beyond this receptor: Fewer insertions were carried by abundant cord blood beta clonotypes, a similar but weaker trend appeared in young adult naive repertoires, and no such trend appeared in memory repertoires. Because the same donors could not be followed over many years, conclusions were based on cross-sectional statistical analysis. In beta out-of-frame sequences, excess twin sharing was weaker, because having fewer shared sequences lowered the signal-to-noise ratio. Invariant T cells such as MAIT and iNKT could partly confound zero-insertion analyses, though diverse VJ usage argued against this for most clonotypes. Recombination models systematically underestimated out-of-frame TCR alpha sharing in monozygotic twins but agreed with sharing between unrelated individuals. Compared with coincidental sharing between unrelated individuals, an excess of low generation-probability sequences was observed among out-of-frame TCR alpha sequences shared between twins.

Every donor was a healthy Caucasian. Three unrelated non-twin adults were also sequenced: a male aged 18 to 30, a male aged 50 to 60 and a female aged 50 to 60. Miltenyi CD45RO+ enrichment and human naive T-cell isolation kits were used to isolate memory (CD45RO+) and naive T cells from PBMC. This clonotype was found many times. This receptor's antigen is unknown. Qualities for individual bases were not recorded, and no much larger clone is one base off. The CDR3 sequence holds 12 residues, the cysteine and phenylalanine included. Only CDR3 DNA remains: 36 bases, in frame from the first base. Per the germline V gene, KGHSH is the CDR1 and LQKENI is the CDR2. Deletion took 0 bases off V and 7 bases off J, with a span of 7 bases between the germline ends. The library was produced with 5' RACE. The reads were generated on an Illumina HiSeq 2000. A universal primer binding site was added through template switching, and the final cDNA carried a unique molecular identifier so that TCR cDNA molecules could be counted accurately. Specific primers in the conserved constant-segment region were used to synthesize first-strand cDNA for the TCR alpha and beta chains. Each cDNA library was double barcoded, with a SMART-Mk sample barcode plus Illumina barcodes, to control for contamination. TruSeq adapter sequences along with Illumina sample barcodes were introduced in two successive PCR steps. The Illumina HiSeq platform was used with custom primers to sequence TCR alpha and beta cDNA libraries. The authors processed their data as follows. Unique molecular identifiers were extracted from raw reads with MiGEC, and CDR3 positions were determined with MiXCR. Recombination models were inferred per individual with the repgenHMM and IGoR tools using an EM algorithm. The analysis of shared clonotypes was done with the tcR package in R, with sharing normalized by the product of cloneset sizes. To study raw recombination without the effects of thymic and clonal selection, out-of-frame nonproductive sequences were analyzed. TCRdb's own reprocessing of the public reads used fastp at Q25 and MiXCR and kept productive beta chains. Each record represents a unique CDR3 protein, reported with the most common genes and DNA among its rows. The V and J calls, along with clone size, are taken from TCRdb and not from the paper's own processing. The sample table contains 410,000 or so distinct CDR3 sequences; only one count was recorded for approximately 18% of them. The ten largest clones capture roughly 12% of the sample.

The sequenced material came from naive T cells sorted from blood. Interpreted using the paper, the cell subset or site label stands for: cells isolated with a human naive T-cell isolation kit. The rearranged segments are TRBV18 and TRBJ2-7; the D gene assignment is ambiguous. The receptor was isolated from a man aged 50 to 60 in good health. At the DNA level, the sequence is TGTGCCAGCTCACCACCTAGTCTTGAGCAGTACTTC. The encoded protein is CASSPPSLEQYF.